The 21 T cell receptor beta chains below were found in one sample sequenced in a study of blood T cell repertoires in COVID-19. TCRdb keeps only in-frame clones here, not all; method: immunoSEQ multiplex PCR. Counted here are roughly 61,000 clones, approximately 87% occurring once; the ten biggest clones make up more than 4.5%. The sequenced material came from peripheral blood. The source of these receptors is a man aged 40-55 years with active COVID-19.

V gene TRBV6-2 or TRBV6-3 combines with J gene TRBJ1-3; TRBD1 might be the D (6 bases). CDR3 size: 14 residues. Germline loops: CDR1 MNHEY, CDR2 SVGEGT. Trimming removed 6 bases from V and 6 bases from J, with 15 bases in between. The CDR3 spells CASSPPTGENTIYF. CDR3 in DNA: TGTGCCAGCAGCCCTCCGACAGGAGAAAACACCATATATTTT.

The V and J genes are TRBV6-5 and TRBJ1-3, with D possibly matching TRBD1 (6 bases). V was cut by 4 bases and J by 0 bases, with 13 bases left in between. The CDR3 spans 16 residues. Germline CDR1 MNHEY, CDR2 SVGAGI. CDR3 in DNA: TGTGCCAGCAGTTCACTGACAGGACGCTCTGGAAACACCATATATTTT. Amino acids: CASSSLTGRSGNTIYF.

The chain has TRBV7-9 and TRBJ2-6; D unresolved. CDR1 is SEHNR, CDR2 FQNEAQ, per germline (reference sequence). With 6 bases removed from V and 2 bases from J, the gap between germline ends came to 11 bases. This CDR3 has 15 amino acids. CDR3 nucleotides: TGTGCCAGCAGTCTCGTAGAAGCTGGGGCCAACGTCCTGACTTTC. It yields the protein CASSLVEAGANVLTF.

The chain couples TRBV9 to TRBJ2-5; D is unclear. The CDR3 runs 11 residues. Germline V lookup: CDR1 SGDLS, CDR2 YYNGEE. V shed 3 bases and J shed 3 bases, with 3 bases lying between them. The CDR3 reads CASSAEETQYF. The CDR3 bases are TGTGCCAGCAGCGCAGAAGAGACCCAGTACTTC.

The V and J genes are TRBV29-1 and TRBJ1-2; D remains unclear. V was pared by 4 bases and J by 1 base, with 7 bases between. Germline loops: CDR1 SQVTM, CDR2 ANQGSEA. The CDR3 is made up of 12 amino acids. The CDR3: CSVVSGNYGYTF. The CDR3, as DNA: TGCAGCGTTGTTTCGGGTAACTATGGCTACACCTTC.

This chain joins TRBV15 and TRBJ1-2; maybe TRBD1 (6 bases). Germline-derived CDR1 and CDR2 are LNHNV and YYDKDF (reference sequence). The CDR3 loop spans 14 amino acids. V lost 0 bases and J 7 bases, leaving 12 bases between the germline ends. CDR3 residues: CATSRDYRVFGYTF. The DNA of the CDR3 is TGTGCCACCAGCAGAGATTACAGGGTCTTTGGCTACACCTTC.

The CDR3: CAIPKSGKVTGELFF. CDR3 bases: TGTGCCATTCCGAAAAGCGGGAAAGTGACCGGGGAGCTGTTTTTT. The V gene is TRBV10-3, the J gene TRBJ2-2; 7 positions match TRBD2. V was clipped by 9 bases and J by 5 bases; unmatched bases: 12. The CDR3 is 15 residues long. Germline CDR1 ENHRY, CDR2 SYGVKD.

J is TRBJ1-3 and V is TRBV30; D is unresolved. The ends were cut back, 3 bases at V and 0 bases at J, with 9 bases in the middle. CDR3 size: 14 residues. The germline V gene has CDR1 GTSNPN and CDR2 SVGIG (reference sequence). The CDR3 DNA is TGTGCCTGGAGAGGTCGCGGCTCTGGAAACACCATATATTTT. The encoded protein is CAWRGRGSGNTIYF.

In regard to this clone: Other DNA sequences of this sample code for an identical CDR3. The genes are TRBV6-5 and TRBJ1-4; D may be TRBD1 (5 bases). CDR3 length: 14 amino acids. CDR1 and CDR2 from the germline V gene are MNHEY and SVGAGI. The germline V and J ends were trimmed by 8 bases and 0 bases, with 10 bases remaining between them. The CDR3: CASRTGSTNEKLFF. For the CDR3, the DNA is TGTGCCAGCCGAACAGGATCAACTAATGAAAAACTGTTTTTT.

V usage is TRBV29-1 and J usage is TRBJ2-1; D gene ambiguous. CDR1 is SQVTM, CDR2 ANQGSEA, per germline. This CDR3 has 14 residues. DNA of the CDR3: TGCAGTTACACTAAGACCTATTCCTACAATGAGCAGTTCTTC. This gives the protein CSYTKTYSYNEQFF.

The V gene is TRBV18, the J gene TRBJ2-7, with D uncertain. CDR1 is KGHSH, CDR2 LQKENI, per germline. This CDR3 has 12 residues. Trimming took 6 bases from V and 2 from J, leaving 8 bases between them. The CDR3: CASSRETYEQYF. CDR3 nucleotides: TGTGCCAGCTCCCGCGAAACCTACGAGCAGTACTTC.

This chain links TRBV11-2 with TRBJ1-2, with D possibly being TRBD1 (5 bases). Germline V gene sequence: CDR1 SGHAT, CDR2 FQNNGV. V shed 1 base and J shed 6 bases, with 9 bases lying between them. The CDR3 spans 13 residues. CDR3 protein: CASSLGQGNGYTF. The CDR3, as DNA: TGTGCCAGCAGCTTAGGTCAGGGAAATGGCTACACCTTC.

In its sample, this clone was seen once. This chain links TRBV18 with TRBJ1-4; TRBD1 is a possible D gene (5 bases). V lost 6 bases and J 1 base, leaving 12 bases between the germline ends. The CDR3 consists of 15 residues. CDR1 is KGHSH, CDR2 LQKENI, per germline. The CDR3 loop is CASSPGLQTNEKLFF. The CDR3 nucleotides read TGTGCCAGCTCGCCGGGACTTCAAACTAATGAAAAACTGTTTTTT.

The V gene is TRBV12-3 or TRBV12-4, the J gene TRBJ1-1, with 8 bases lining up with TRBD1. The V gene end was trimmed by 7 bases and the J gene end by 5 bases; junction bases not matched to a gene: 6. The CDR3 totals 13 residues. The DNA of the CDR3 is TGTGCCAGCAACGGACAGGGTTGGACTGAAGCTTTCTTT. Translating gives CASNGQGWTEAFF.

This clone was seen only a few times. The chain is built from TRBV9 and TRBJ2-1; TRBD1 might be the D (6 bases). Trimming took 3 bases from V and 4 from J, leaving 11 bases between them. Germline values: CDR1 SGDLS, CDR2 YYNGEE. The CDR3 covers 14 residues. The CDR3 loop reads CASSARDTYNEQFF. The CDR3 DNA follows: TGTGCCAGCAGCGCCCGGGACACTTACAATGAGCAGTTCTTC.

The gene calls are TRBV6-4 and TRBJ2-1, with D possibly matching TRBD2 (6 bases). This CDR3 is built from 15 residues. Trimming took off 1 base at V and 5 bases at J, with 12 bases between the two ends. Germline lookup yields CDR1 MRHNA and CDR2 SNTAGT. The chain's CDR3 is CASSDLGSGHNEQFF. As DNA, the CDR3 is TGTGCCAGCAGTGACTTGGGTAGCGGCCACAATGAGCAGTTCTTC.

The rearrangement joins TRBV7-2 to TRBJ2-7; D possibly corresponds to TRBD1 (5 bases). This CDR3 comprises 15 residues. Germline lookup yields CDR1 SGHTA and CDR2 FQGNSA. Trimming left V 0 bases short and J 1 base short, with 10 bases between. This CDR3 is CASSLAFKGSYEQYF. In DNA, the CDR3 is TGTGCCAGCAGCTTAGCGTTTAAGGGGTCCTACGAGCAGTACTTC.

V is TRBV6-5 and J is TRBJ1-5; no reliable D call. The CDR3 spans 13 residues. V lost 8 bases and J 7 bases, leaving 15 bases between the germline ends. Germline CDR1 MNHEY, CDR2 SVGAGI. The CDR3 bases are TGTGCCAGCTCCTGGACTGAGAACCAGCCCCAGCATTTT. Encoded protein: CASSWTENQPQHF.

CDR3 nucleotides: TGTGCCAGCAGGGAGGGGTTAAATCAGCCCCAGCATTTT. Translating gives CASREGLNQPQHF. This chain links TRBV6-5 with TRBJ1-5; D might be TRBD1 (5 bases). There are 13 residues in the CDR3. V was shortened by 6 bases and J by 4 bases, with 10 bases between the two germline ends. In germline, CDR1 is MNHEY, CDR2 SVGAGI.

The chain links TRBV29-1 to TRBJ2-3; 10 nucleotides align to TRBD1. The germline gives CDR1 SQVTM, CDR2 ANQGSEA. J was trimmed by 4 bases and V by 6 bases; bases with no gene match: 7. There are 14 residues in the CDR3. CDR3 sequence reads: CSVGGGQGSDTQYF. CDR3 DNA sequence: TGCAGCGTCGGGGGGGGACAGGGGTCAGATACGCAGTATTTT.

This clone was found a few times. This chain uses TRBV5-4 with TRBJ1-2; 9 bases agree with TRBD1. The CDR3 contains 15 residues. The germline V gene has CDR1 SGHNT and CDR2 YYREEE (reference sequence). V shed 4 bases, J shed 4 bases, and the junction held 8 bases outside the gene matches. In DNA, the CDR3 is TGTGCCAGCAGCCCTGGGACAGGGCGCGGCTATGGCTACACCTTC. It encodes CASSPGTGRGYGYTF.